This is a list of T cell receptor beta chains from one sample in a study of TIL therapy for anti-PD-1-resistant metastatic lung cancer. Assay: immunoSEQ multiplex PCR; the TCRdb copy retains only in-frame clones and omits some. Among approximately 57,000 clones listed, roughly four fifths were seen once. This material consisted of blood, taken at baseline. The origin of the receptors is a person between 25 and 79 years old with non-small cell lung cancer. CDR3s include the opening cysteine and the closing phenylalanine or tryptophan. Each record gives: CDR3 DNA, CDR3 protein, J gene, clone size, V gene, D gene. D genes are given only for firm matches. Clone size is stated in some rows and not others, as once, few, many or a class when expanded.

TGTGCCATCCCGGACTTGACCGGGGAGCTGTTTTTT | CAIPDLTGELFF | TRBJ2-2 | NA | TRBV12-3/TRBV12-4 | NA
TGTGCCAGCAGTGCCCCCGGGACAGGGGTCTACGAGCAGTACTTC | CASSAPGTGVYEQYF | TRBJ2-7 | NA | TRBV27 | TRBD1
TGTGCCAGCAGCCAATCCCGGACAGGCGTCAGGGAAAAACTGTTTTTT | CASSQSRTGVREKLFF | TRBJ1-4 | NA | TRBV4-2 | TRBD1
TGTGCCAGCAGTTGGGGTCGGACTTCTCGGGATGAGCAGTTCTTC | CASSWGRTSRDEQFF | TRBJ2-1 | NA | TRBV27 | NA
TGTGCCACCTCGTGGGGAGCGGGGCCAGCCTCCTACGAGCAGTACTTC | CATSWGAGPASYEQYF | TRBJ2-7 | NA | TRBV19 | TRBD2
TGTGCCAGCAGTTACCCCCGACAGGGGGAGGAAAGAGATACGCAGTATTTT | CASSYPRQGEERDTQYF | TRBJ2-3 | NA | TRBV6-2/TRBV6-3 | TRBD1
TGTGCCAGCAGGTCCACTCAACAGGGGCCTGGGGCCAACGTCCTGACTTTC | CASRSTQQGPGANVLTF | TRBJ2-6 | NA | TRBV13 | TRBD1
TGTGCCAGCAGCGTAGCAGGAAACACCATATATTTT | CASSVAGNTIYF | TRBJ1-3 | NA | TRBV9 | NA
TGTGCCAGCAGTTACCGGACCAAGCGAGAGACCCAGTACTTC | CASSYRTKRETQYF | TRBJ2-5 | NA | TRBV6-2/TRBV6-3 | NA
TGTGCCTGGAGCCAAAACAGGGGGTCGGGTCAGCCCCAGCATTTT | CAWSQNRGSGQPQHF | TRBJ1-5 | once | TRBV30 | TRBD1
TGTGCCAGCAGCTTGGACCGGGGATACGAGCAGTACTTC | CASSLDRGYEQYF | TRBJ2-7 | NA | TRBV5-6 | NA
TGTGCCACCAGCAGAGGACTAGCGGACAATGAGCAGTTCTTC | CATSRGLADNEQFF | TRBJ2-1 | NA | TRBV15 | TRBD2
TGTGCCAGCAGCTTGGGCAGGGGACAAGAGACCCAGTACTTC | CASSLGRGQETQYF | TRBJ2-5 | once | TRBV5-6 | NA
TGTGCCAGCAGCTTGGAACTGTATGGCTACACCTTC | CASSLELYGYTF | TRBJ1-2 | NA | TRBV5-6 | NA
TGTGCCAGCGGGGTATCGTACGAGCAGTACTTC | CASGVSYEQYF | TRBJ2-7 | NA | TRBV6-4 | NA
TGTGCCAGCAGTCTAGCGGGAGGAACCTACGAGCAGTACTTC | CASSLAGGTYEQYF | TRBJ2-7 | NA | TRBV6-5 | TRBD2
TGTGCCAGCAGCTTTTCGCAGGGTGAAGCTTTCTTT | CASSFSQGEAFF | TRBJ1-1 | once | TRBV7-9 | NA
TGTGCCAGCAGCTTGGGGACCAGGACTAGCGACATCACAGATACGCAGTATTTT | CASSLGTRTSDITDTQYF | TRBJ2-3 | NA | TRBV5-6 | TRBD2
TGTGCCAGCAGCCAAGATGTGGGTCGCAGCTCTGGGGCCAACGTCCTGACTTTC | CASSQDVGRSSGANVLTF | TRBJ2-6 | NA | TRBV4-2 | NA
TGCGCCAGCAGCTCCGAGGGGACAGGCACTGGAAACACCATATATTTT | CASSSEGTGTGNTIYF | TRBJ1-3 | NA | TRBV5-1 | TRBD1
TGCAGCGTTGAAGATGGGGAGTTTGGGGACGAGCAGTACTTC | CSVEDGEFGDEQYF | TRBJ2-7 | NA | TRBV29-1 | NA
TGCAGCGTTGTGGGGACAGGTATCTCTGGGGCCAACGTCCTGACTTTC | CSVVGTGISGANVLTF | TRBJ2-6 | few | TRBV29-1 | TRBD1
TGCGCCAGCAGCCAAGCGGGGAGCCAAGAGACCCAGTACTTC | CASSQAGSQETQYF | TRBJ2-5 | NA | TRBV4-1 | NA
TGTGCCAGCAGCTCCGGTGTGGAATCTTATCAGCCCCAGCATTTT | CASSSGVESYQPQHF | TRBJ1-5 | NA | TRBV7-8 | NA
TGTGCCAGCAGCTCTACGAGACAGAATGAAAAACTGTTTTTT | CASSSTRQNEKLFF | TRBJ1-4 | NA | TRBV7-2 | NA
TGTGCCTGGAGTGGGACAAACTCTGGGGCCAACGTCCTGACTTTC | CAWSGTNSGANVLTF | TRBJ2-6 | NA | TRBV30 | NA
TGTGCCTGGATGTTGGACTGGAATGAGCAGTTCTTC | CAWMLDWNEQFF | TRBJ2-1 | NA | TRBV30 | NA
TGTGCCAGCAGCTTACGGCCGGGACAACTATACAATGAGCAGTTCTTC | CASSLRPGQLYNEQFF | TRBJ2-1 | NA | TRBV11-3 | NA
TGTGCCAGCAGCTCCGGACAGCACAATGAGCAGTTCTTC | CASSSGQHNEQFF | TRBJ2-1 | NA | TRBV11-1 | NA
TGCGCCAGCAGCTCGGGACCGGCTTCCCCGAATGGCTACACCTTC | CASSSGPASPNGYTF | TRBJ1-2 | NA | TRBV5-1 | NA
TGTGCCAGCTCACCGGCTCGGGGTACCACCGGGGAGCTGTTTTTT | CASSPARGTTGELFF | TRBJ2-2 | NA | TRBV18 | NA
TGTGCCAGCAGTGAAGGGCGGGGGTACACAGATACGCAGTATTTT | CASSEGRGYTDTQYF | TRBJ2-3 | NA | TRBV6-1 | TRBD2
TGTGCCAGCAGCCGCGGACAGGGCGGCACCATATATTTT | CASSRGQGGTIYF | TRBJ1-3 | NA | TRBV28 | TRBD1
TGTGCCATCGGGAGGGGGGTAGAGACCCAGTACTTC | CAIGRGVETQYF | TRBJ2-5 | NA | TRBV10-3 | NA
TGTGCCAGCAGCCCCCCGGGGACTATAGGGAATGAGCAGTTCTTC | CASSPPGTIGNEQFF | TRBJ2-1 | NA | TRBV9 | TRBD2
TGCGCCAGCTCTTTCCAGGGGGGGGACACTGAAGCTTTCTTT | CASSFQGGDTEAFF | TRBJ1-1 | NA | TRBV10-2 | TRBD1
TGTGCCAGCCGACCCGCGCCTAGCGGGTACAATGAGCAGTTCTTC | CASRPAPSGYNEQFF | TRBJ2-1 | NA | TRBV28 | TRBD2
TGTGCCACCTCTCCGGACAGTCTTAGCAATCAGCCCCAGCATTTT | CATSPDSLSNQPQHF | TRBJ1-5 | once | TRBV3-1/TRBV3-2 | NA
TGTGCCAGCAGCTTAGTACCAAACACTGAAGCTTTCTTT | CASSLVPNTEAFF | TRBJ1-1 | NA | TRBV11-3 | NA
TGTGCCAGTAGTCCCATTTCGACAGAGAGTATGCCAAACTATGGCTACACCTTC | CASSPISTESMPNYGYTF | TRBJ1-2 | few | TRBV19 | NA
TGTGCCATCAGCTCAACGTGGACGGCCACAGATACGCAGTATTTT | CAISSTWTATDTQYF | TRBJ2-3 | NA | TRBV10-3 | NA
TGTGCCAGCAGGGGATTCGCGAGTGAAAAACTGTTTTTT | CASRGFASEKLFF | TRBJ1-4 | NA | TRBV6-5 | NA
TGCGCCAGCTCGGAGATGACAGATACGCAGTATTTT | CASSEMTDTQYF | TRBJ2-3 | NA | TRBV5-1 | NA
TGTGCCAGCAGCCCTCAGGGGGCGGGTGGGGCCAACGTCCTGACTTTC | CASSPQGAGGANVLTF | TRBJ2-6 | NA | TRBV9 | TRBD1
TGTGCCAGCAGTTACTCATCCAGGGCGGGAGATGGCTACACCTTC | CASSYSSRAGDGYTF | TRBJ1-2 | few | TRBV6-2/TRBV6-3 | NA
TGTGCCACAGAGGGAGGGGGTATCGGAAACACCATATATTTT | CATEGGGIGNTIYF | TRBJ1-3 | NA | TRBV28 | NA
TGTGCCAGCAGTGTGCTTGCGGGAGGGTCGAGAGGGACGCAGTATTTT | CASSVLAGGSRGTQYF | TRBJ2-3 | few | TRBV2 | TRBD2
TGTGCCAGCAGTCAGCTGACAGACGACTATGGCTACACCTTC | CASSQLTDDYGYTF | TRBJ1-2 | NA | TRBV2 | NA
TGCGCCAGCAGCTTGGAGGGGTCTCATCGTCAGCCCCAGCATTTT | CASSLEGSHRQPQHF | TRBJ1-5 | NA | TRBV5-1 | NA
TGTGCCAGCAGCCCGTTACCGGGAGCCTCCTACAATGAGCAGTTCTTC | CASSPLPGASYNEQFF | TRBJ2-1 | NA | TRBV5-4 | NA
TGTGCCAGCAGCGGAGATAGCGGGGGCTACAATGAGCAGTTCTTC | CASSGDSGGYNEQFF | TRBJ2-1 | NA | TRBV9 | TRBD2
TGTGCCAGCAGCTTGATAAGAGTGGGGGAGCTGTTTTTT | CASSLIRVGELFF | TRBJ2-2 | NA | TRBV5-8 | NA
TGTGCCAGCAGCCAAGACGGACAGGGTAATCAGCCCCAGCATTTT | CASSQDGQGNQPQHF | TRBJ1-5 | NA | TRBV4-2 | TRBD1